The 7 T cell receptor beta chains reported below all come from one sample, sequenced in a study of blood T cell repertoires in COVID-19. Sequencing was performed with immunoSEQ multiplex PCR; in TCRdb, only in-frame clones are kept and a portion is missing. The repertoire holds over 200,000 clones, approximately 75% seen once, with about 9.3% in the top ten. The sample consisted of PBMCs or T cells enriched from blood (not recorded which). The origin of the receptors is a middle-aged man who had recovered from COVID-19.

The chain carries TRBV19 and TRBJ1-3; 9 bases align to TRBD1. Trimming took 10 bases from V and 7 from J; bases not matched to a gene: 17. The germline V gene has CDR1 LNHDA and CDR2 SQIVND (reference sequence). There are 16 residues in the CDR3. CDR3 region: CATGGDRAARSNTIYF. DNA of the CDR3: TGTGCCACCGGCGGGGACAGGGCTGCACGGAGCAACACCATATATTTT.

The chain uses TRBV10-3 and TRBJ1-6; 7 nucleotides agree with TRBD1. Germline assignment: CDR1 ENHRY and CDR2 SYGVKD. The J segment lost 0 bases and the V segment lost 6 bases, leaving 5 bases of the junction unmatched. The CDR3 is made up of 16 amino acids. This CDR3 is CAISGQASSYNSPLHF. In DNA, the CDR3 is TGTGCCATCAGCGGACAGGCCAGCTCCTATAATTCACCCCTCCACTTT.

J is TRBJ2-2 and V is TRBV6-6, with 16 bases aligning to TRBD2. Per the germline V gene, CDR1 is MNHNY and CDR2 is SVGAGI (reference sequence). V dropped 6 bases and J dropped 2; count of bases not matched to a gene: 9. The CDR3 is 19 residues long. DNA for the CDR3: TGTGCCAGCAGCTCGTCCGGGACTAGCGGGGGGGGTAACACCGGGGAGCTGTTTTTT. It yields the protein CASSSSGTSGGGNTGELFF.

The chain uses TRBV5-1 and TRBJ1-2, with a weak D call TRBD1 (5 bases). Germline V CDR1 and CDR2: SGHRS, YFSETQ. The CDR3 loop spans 14 amino acids. V was shortened by 3 bases and J by 8 bases, with 17 bases between the two germline ends. The CDR3 here is CASSSQGGSSGYTF. Here the CDR3 DNA reads TGCGCCAGCAGCTCTCAGGGCGGATCGAGCGGCTACACCTTC.

The V and J genes are TRBV5-1 and TRBJ2-3, with a weak D call TRBD2 (7 bases). There are 16 residues in the CDR3. Trimming pared 0 bases from V and 2 bases from J, leaving 13 bases between. Germline values: CDR1 SGHRS, CDR2 YFSETQ. CDR3 nucleotide sequence: TGCGCCAGCAGCTTGGGGACTAGGGGGGACACAGATACGCAGTATTTT. As protein: CASSLGTRGDTDTQYF. Full variable domain (missing parts from reference TRBV5-1 and TRBJ2-3): KAGVTQTPRYLIKTRGQQVTLSCSPISGHRSVSWYQQTPGQGLQFLFEYFSETQRNKGNFPGRFSGRQFSNSRSEMNVSTLELGDSALYLCASSLGTRGDTDTQYFGPGTRLTVL.

This chain connects TRBV11-2 to TRBJ2-2; the D is unclear. The V gene lost 1 base and the J gene lost 7 bases, with 7 bases spanning the gap. CDR1 is SGHAT, CDR2 FQNNGV, per germline. This CDR3 is 13 amino acids long. Written as DNA, the CDR3 is TGTGCCAGCAGCTTAGGCACTCTCGGGGAGCTGTTTTTT. Translating gives CASSLGTLGELFF.

This clone was picked up a small number of times. The chain employs TRBV5-4 and TRBJ1-2, with 9 bases matching TRBD1. The CDR3 spans 13 residues. CDR1 and CDR2 (germline): SGHNT, YYREEE (reference sequence). Trimming cost V 3 bases and J 8 bases; bases outside gene matches: 5. The CDR3 spells CASSYTGGEGYTF. The CDR3, as DNA: TGTGCCAGCAGCTATACAGGGGGCGAAGGCTACACCTTC.